Below, 29 T cell receptor beta chains from the same sample are listed, as sequenced in a study of CD8 T cells in ankylosing spondylitis. From the 5' RACE reads, TCRdb called clonotypes with MiXCR, one entry per CDR3 protein. The data hold fewer than 750,000 distinct CDR3 sequences, with roughly 19% observed a single time. The antigens of these receptors remain unknown. Points from the study as a whole: A TCR beta motif made of fewer than ten highly homologous variants seemed typical of ankylosing spondylitis blood.

The sample taken for sequencing was blood, either unsorted or a sorted T cell fraction (not recorded which). These TCRs come from a male donor with ankylosing spondylitis.

The table lists this clonotype with a few counts. The V call is TRBV7-9, the J call TRBJ1-1, with 9 bases fitting TRBD1. Germline V CDR1 and CDR2: SEHNR, FQNEAQ (reference sequence). V lost 4 bases and J lost 5; bases outside the gene matches: 11. CDR3 length: 16 amino acids. In DNA form, the CDR3 reads TGTGCCAGCAGCTCGACAGGGGGTGTACGGTGGACTGAAGCTTTCTTT. Its protein is CASSSTGGVRWTEAFF.

The chain is built from TRBV7-8 and TRBJ2-7; 11 nucleotides align to TRBD1. J was trimmed by 6 bases and V by 2 bases; bases with no gene match: 3. This CDR3 is 14 amino acids long. Germline V CDR1 and CDR2: SGHVS, FQNEAQ. The CDR3 spells CASSLHGTGGEQYF. The DNA of the CDR3 is TGTGCCAGCAGCTTACATGGGACAGGGGGCGAGCAGTACTTC. Together with reference TRBV7-8 and TRBJ2-7, the CDR3 gives the full variable domain: GAGVSQSPRYKVAKRGQDVALRCDPISGHVSLFWYQQALGQGPEFLTYFQNEAQLDKSGLPSDRFFAERPEGSVSTLKIQRTQQEDSAVYLCASSLHGTGGEQYFGPGTRLTVT.

This chain joins TRBV12-3 or TRBV12-4 and TRBJ2-7; 8 bases map to TRBD1. CDR3 length equals 15 residues. Germline trimming cut 3 bases from V and 5 bases from J; bases unmatched to any gene: 9. This CDR3 is CASSLGPGTGHEQYF. The CDR3 coding sequence is TGTGCCAGCAGTTTGGGACCCGGGACAGGACACGAGCAGTACTTC.

In this sample, this clonotype turned up a few times. V and J are TRBV5-8 and TRBJ2-3; D is unclear. Per germline, CDR1 SGHTS and CDR2 YDEGEE. This CDR3 spans 14 amino acids. The V end was cut by 1 base, the J end by 4 bases, with 10 bases between. Here the CDR3 reads CASSLSFASDTQYF. The CDR3 DNA reads as TGTGCCAGCAGCTTGTCATTTGCTTCAGATACGCAGTATTTT.

This clonotype was counted between two and nine times. The chain recombines TRBV28 with TRBJ2-1; 8 bases fit TRBD2. Germline V gene data show CDR1 as MDHEN and CDR2 as SYDVKM. The CDR3 length is 15 residues. The ends lost 6 bases at V and 4 bases at J; junction bases unmatched: 8. The CDR3 nucleotides read TGTGCCAGCAGATTTAGCGGGAATCGATACAATGAGCAGTTCTTC. Protein product: CASRFSGNRYNEQFF.

V is TRBV29-1 and J is TRBJ1-1, with TRBD1 as a possible D gene (5 bases). With 3 bases removed from V and 1 base from J, the gap between germline ends came to 12 bases. The CDR3 contains 14 residues. The germline V gene encodes CDR1 SQVTM and CDR2 ANQGSEA. CDR3 region: CSVDLGGRNTEAFF. The CDR3 DNA follows: TGCAGCGTTGACTTGGGGGGGAGGAACACTGAAGCTTTCTTT. Full variable domain (outside the CDR3, taken from reference TRBV29-1 and TRBJ1-1): SAVISQKPSRDICQRGTSLTIQCQVDSQVTMMFWYRQQPGQSLTLIATANQGSEATYESGFVIDKFPISRPNLTFSTLTVSNMSPEDSSIYLCSVDLGGRNTEAFFGQGTRLTVV.

V is TRBV18 and J is TRBJ2-1; TRBD2 matches at 8 bases. CDR3 length: 16 amino acids. Germline CDR1 reads KGHSH; CDR2 reads LQKENI. J gave up 5 bases and V 1 base, and 7 bases lay outside the gene matches. This CDR3 is CASSPLATSVNNEQFF. The CDR3 DNA is TGTGCCAGCTCACCACTTGCGACTAGCGTTAACAATGAGCAGTTCTTC.

This clonotype has only a few counts. This rearrangement joins TRBV20-1 to TRBJ2-1; the match to TRBD2 covers 14 bases. V gave up 5 bases and J gave up 3 bases; unmatched junction bases: 18. Germline V gene lookup returns CDR1 DFQATT and CDR2 SNEGSKA (reference sequence). This CDR3 spans 20 amino acids. The CDR3 nucleotides are TGCAGTGCTCAGTCCGGGACTAGCGGGAGTAGGGTTGTTGGCTACAATGAGCAGTTCTTC. Residues: CSAQSGTSGSRVVGYNEQFF.

The chain employs TRBV29-1 and TRBJ2-1; D call uncertain. Trimming removed 0 bases from V and 7 bases from J, with 10 bases in between. The CDR3 length is 13 residues. CDR1 and CDR2 from the germline V gene are SQVTM and ANQGSEA. The CDR3 region has the DNA TGCAGCGTTGAAGATCCGGCAGGTAATGAGCAGTTCTTC. This encodes CSVEDPAGNEQFF.

This clonotype has more than one count but fewer than ten. The CDR3 reads CASSPGTPLNSPLHF. The DNA of the CDR3 is TGTGCCAGCAGCCCCGGGACACCGCTTAATTCACCCCTCCACTTT. The chain is built from TRBV6-1 and TRBJ1-6, with a possible D match to TRBD1 (6 bases). The V end was cut by 6 bases, the J end by 6 bases, with 15 bases between. This CDR3 contains 15 residues. The germline V gene encodes CDR1 MNHNS and CDR2 SASEGT.

This clonotype was observed a handful of times. J is TRBJ2-3 and V is TRBV15; the D is unclear. The CDR3 totals 13 residues. Germline lookup yields CDR1 LNHNV and CDR2 YYDKDF (reference sequence). The germline V and J ends were trimmed by 4 bases and 6 bases, with 11 bases remaining between them. The CDR3 reads CATSIRRPDTQYF. As DNA, the CDR3 is TGTGCCACCAGCATTCGAAGGCCGGATACGCAGTATTTT.

The chain recombines TRBV12-3 or TRBV12-4 with TRBJ2-3; D not certain. V lost 7 bases and J 5 bases, leaving 7 bases between the germline ends. The CDR3 length is 11 residues. In DNA, the CDR3 is TGTGCCAGCAACGCCGGAGATACGCAGTATTTT. This sequence encodes CASNAGDTQYF.

The chain is built from TRBV10-1 and TRBJ2-5; 9 bases are shared with TRBD1. Trimming cost V 1 base and J 1 base; bases outside gene matches: 10. Germline CDR1 is WNHNN and CDR2 is SYGVQD (reference sequence). CDR3 length: 18 residues. CDR3 region: CASSELYFRDRAQETQYF. CDR3 DNA sequence: TGCGCCAGCAGTGAGTTATATTTCCGGGACAGGGCCCAAGAGACCCAGTACTTC.

This clonotype was recorded a few times. This chain links TRBV7-2 with TRBJ2-7; TRBD1 matches 8 bases. Germline assignment: CDR1 SGHTA and CDR2 FQGNSA. The CDR3 covers 14 residues. V shed 2 bases, J shed 9 bases, and the junction held 9 bases outside the gene matches. CDR3 region: CASSLTAGQGRQYF. The DNA of the CDR3 is TGTGCCAGCAGCTTAACGGCAGGACAGGGCCGGCAGTACTTC.

There are a few counts of this clonotype. The V and J genes are TRBV4-3 and TRBJ2-1, with TRBD2 matching 12 bases. The V and J ends lost 4 bases and 6 bases, in that order; junction bases with no gene match: 4. This CDR3 has 15 residues. Per the germline V gene, CDR1 is LGHNA and CDR2 is YSLEER. As DNA, the CDR3 is TGCGCCAGCAGCCGACTGACTAGCGGGAGCAATGAGCAGTTCTTC. It specifies CASSRLTSGSNEQFF.

The rearrangement links TRBV27 to TRBJ1-1; a possible D gene is TRBD1 (5 bases). The V and J ends lost 7 bases and 3 bases respectively, with 18 bases between them. The CDR3 runs to 15 residues. From germline, CDR1 is MNHEY and CDR2 SMNVEV (reference sequence). CDR3 nucleotides: TGTGCCAGCAAGGGCCGGACAAGTCAGGACACTGAAGCTTTCTTT. Its translation is CASKGRTSQDTEAFF.

This chain connects TRBV7-3 to TRBJ2-1, with 10 bases lining up with TRBD2. Germline V gene data show CDR1 as SGHTA and CDR2 as FQGTGA. This CDR3 comprises 15 residues. The ends lost 2 bases at V and 4 bases at J; junction bases unmatched: 2. This CDR3 is CASSLFSGGYNEQFF. CDR3 bases: TGTGCCAGCAGCTTATTTAGCGGGGGGTACAATGAGCAGTTCTTC.

The V call is TRBV4-3, the J call TRBJ2-1, with D maybe TRBD2 (5 bases). There are 15 residues in the CDR3. The germline V gene has CDR1 LGHNA and CDR2 YSLEER. Trimming removed 0 bases from V and 7 bases from J, with 13 bases in between. CDR3 in amino acids: CASSQDASQWNEQFF. The CDR3 nucleotides read TGCGCCAGCAGCCAAGACGCTAGCCAGTGGAATGAGCAGTTCTTC.

There are a few counts of this clonotype. The gene calls are TRBV4-3 and TRBJ2-1; either TRBD1 or TRBD2 may supply D (5 bases each). Deletions cut 1 base from V and 7 bases from J, with 20 bases between. From germline, CDR1 is LGHNA and CDR2 YSLEER. CDR3 length: 17 residues. CDR3 protein: CASSQGFGTTQRNEQFF. As DNA, the CDR3 is TGCGCCAGCAGCCAAGGGTTCGGGACGACCCAGCGGAATGAGCAGTTCTTC.

The table lists this clonotype with a few counts. The chain links TRBV19 to TRBJ2-1, with D unclear. With 4 bases removed from V and 3 bases from J, the gap between germline ends came to 10 bases. CDR1 is LNHDA, CDR2 SQIVND, per germline (reference sequence). The CDR3 has 14 amino acids. The CDR3 DNA sequence: TGTGCCAGTAGTAAAGACACGAACTACAATGAGCAGTTCTTC. Translation: CASSKDTNYNEQFF.

This clonotype showed up just a few times. The V call is TRBV2, the J call TRBJ1-4; D unclear. Per germline, CDR1 SNHLY and CDR2 FYNNEI. V shed 8 bases and J shed 3 bases, with 16 bases lying between them. This CDR3 region has 15 residues. DNA of the CDR3: TGTGCCAGCGGAATCGAAGGGCTTCCTAATGAAAAACTGTTTTTT. Translation: CASGIEGLPNEKLFF.

This clonotype was seen just once. This chain joins TRBV18 and TRBJ2-2; TRBD2 aligns across 9 bases. The CDR3 contains 18 residues. Germline trimming cut 4 bases from V and 2 bases from J; bases unmatched to any gene: 11. Germline CDR1 is KGHSH and CDR2 is LQKENI. CDR3 nucleotide sequence: TGTGCCAGCTCACGAGACGCTAGAGCGGGGGGAAACACCGGGGAGCTGTTTTTT. It is translated as CASSRDARAGGNTGELFF.

V gene TRBV20-1 combines with J gene TRBJ2-5, with D possibly being TRBD2 (6 bases). The CDR3 runs to 15 residues. Germline loops: CDR1 DFQATT, CDR2 SNEGSKA (reference sequence). V was clipped by 6 bases and J by 4 bases, with 21 bases between them. In nucleotides, the CDR3 is TGCAGTGCCCGTCCATCATTTGGGGGAGGAGAGACCCAGTACTTC. Protein sequence: CSARPSFGGGETQYF.

The chain employs TRBV28 and TRBJ2-1, with 10 bases matching TRBD2. The ends lost 6 bases at V and 10 bases at J; junction bases unmatched: 9. This CDR3 has 14 residues. The germline V gene encodes CDR1 MDHEN and CDR2 SYDVKM. The CDR3 nucleotides are TGTGCCAGCAGACTAGCGGGACCGGAACCCGAGCAGTTCTTC. It codes for CASRLAGPEPEQFF.

The V gene is TRBV11-1, the J gene TRBJ2-4; 12 bases match TRBD2. Germline V gene data show CDR1 as SGHAT and CDR2 as FQDESV (reference sequence). V was pared by 5 bases and J by 9 bases, with 8 bases of the junction left unmatched. The CDR3 is 15 residues long. CDR3 residues: CASSLGLAGTFIQYF. The CDR3 DNA reads as TGTGCCAGCAGCCTCGGACTAGCGGGAACCTTCATTCAGTACTTC.

This clonotype was detected only a few times. The rearrangement uses TRBV6-5 and TRBJ1-4, with unresolved D. Trimming stripped 8 bases from V and 0 bases from J, with 13 bases between. Germline assignment: CDR1 MNHEY and CDR2 SVGAGI. The CDR3 runs 15 residues. CDR3 sequence (DNA): TGTGCCAGCCGTTCATACTTTACAACTAATGAAAAACTGTTTTTT. Amino acid sequence: CASRSYFTTNEKLFF.

The V call is TRBV7-9, the J call TRBJ2-5; the match to TRBD1 covers 10 bases. Trimming took 11 bases from V and 5 from J; bases not matched to a gene: 8. CDR3 length equals 13 residues. The germline gives CDR1 SEHNR, CDR2 FQNEAQ (reference sequence). The CDR3 is CAAQTGGRETQYF. The CDR3 nucleotides are TGTGCCGCGCAGACAGGGGGCCGGGAGACCCAGTACTTC.

V and J are TRBV2 and TRBJ2-7; 10 positions match TRBD2. The germline CDR1 and CDR2 sequences are SNHLY and FYNNEI. The CDR3 is 14 residues long. Trimming cost V 5 bases and J 6 bases; bases outside gene matches: 7. The CDR3 DNA reads as TGTGCCAGCAGTCCGGGACTAGCGTCTACCGAGCAGTACTTC. Protein sequence: CASSPGLASTEQYF.

The chain employs TRBV5-1 and TRBJ2-1, with 8 positions matching TRBD2. The V and J ends lost 4 bases and 8 bases, in that order; junction bases with no gene match: 5. CDR1 is SGHRS and CDR2 is YFSETQ in the germline V gene. CDR3 size: 13 residues. Here the CDR3 DNA reads TGCGCCAGCAGCATGGGACTAGAGGATGAGCAGTTCTTC. Protein: CASSMGLEDEQFF.